This T cell receptor beta chain was documented in a study of OX40 agonist ivuxolimab in advanced cancers. Study-level results: Expanded clones were, on average, more numerous among CD8+ T cells than CD4+.

The trim removed 4 bases at V and 0 bases at J, leaving 5 bases unmatched. The CDR3 is 16 residues long. Germline V gives CDR1 SGHNT, CDR2 YYREEE (reference sequence). Points on this clone: No antigen is known for it.

Assay: immunoSEQ multiplex PCR; the TCRdb copy retains only in-frame clones and omits some. The repertoire consists of tens of thousands of clones, with roughly 89% occurring once and the leading ten covering 11% to 15%. This chain joins TRBV5-4 and TRBJ2-3; 10 bases agree with TRBD2. The source was CD4+ or CD8+ T cells sorted from blood, collected in a trial of the OX40 agonist ivuxolimab. This TCR was recovered from an adult with an advanced solid tumor such as melanoma, head and neck, liver or kidney cancer. The CDR3 sequence is CASSEGLAHSTDTQYF. The CDR3 bases are TGTGCCAGCAGCGAGGGACTAGCGCATAGCACAGATACGCAGTATTTT.